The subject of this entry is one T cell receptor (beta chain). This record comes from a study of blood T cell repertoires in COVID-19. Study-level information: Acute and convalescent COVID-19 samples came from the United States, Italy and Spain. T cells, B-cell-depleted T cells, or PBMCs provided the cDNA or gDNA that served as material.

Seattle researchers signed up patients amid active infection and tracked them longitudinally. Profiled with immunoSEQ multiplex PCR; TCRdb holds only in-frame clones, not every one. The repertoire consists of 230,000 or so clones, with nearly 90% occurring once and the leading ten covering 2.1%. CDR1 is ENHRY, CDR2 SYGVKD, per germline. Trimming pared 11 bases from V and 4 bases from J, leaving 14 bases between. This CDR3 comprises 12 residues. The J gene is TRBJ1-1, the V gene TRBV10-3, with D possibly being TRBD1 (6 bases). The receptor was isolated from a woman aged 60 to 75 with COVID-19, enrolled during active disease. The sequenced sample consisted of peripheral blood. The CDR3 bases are TGTGCCGTCTCAGGGGTTGGCACTGAAGCTTTCTTT. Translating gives CAVSGVGTEAFF.